The 26 T cell receptor beta chains reported below all come from one sample, sequenced in a study of blood T cell repertoires in COVID-19. Profiling relied on immunoSEQ multiplex PCR, and the TCRdb table lists in-frame clones only, not all of them. The profile covers approximately 120,000 clones, with 70% to 90% appearing a single time and roughly 1.2% taken by the ten largest. The sample comprised peripheral blood. The source of these receptors is a woman older than 75 with acute or convalescent COVID-19.

The genes are TRBV19 and TRBJ1-2, with TRBD1 matching 8 bases. J gave up 5 bases and V 3 bases, and 14 bases lay outside the gene matches. The CDR3 spans 17 residues. CDR1 is LNHDA, CDR2 SQIVND, per germline (reference sequence). The CDR3: CASSMPASGTGVYGYTF. The CDR3 nucleotides read TGTGCCAGTAGTATGCCCGCCTCCGGGACAGGAGTTTATGGCTACACCTTC. The full variable domain, rest sourced from reference TRBV19 and TRBJ1-2, is DGGITQSPKYLFRKEGQNVTLSCEQNLNHDAMYWYRQDPGQGLRLIYYSQIVNDFQKGDIAEGYSVSREKKESFPLTVTSAQKNPTAFYLCASSMPASGTGVYGYTFGSGTRLTVV.

This chain joins TRBV28 and TRBJ1-5, with D possibly being TRBD1 (6 bases). Germline CDR1 MDHEN, CDR2 SYDVKM. This CDR3 has 17 residues. Trimming stripped 2 bases from V and 1 base from J, with 15 bases between. CDR3 region: CASSLPLQGLSNQPQHF. Here the CDR3 DNA reads TGTGCCAGCAGTTTACCTCTCCAGGGGCTGAGCAATCAGCCCCAGCATTTT. Filled out from reference TRBV28 and TRBJ1-5, the complete variable domain reads DVKVTQSSRYLVKRTGEKVFLECVQDMDHENMFWYRQDPGLGLRLIYFSYDVKMKEKGDIPEGYSVSREKKERFSLILESASTNQTSMYLCASSLPLQGLSNQPQHFGDGTRLSIL.

The chain couples TRBV18 to TRBJ2-5; tentative D call: TRBD2 (6 bases). The CDR3 has 15 residues. V was trimmed by 0 bases and J by 2 bases, leaving 10 bases between them. Germline CDR1 and CDR2: KGHSH and LQKENI. The CDR3 DNA is TGTGCCAGCTCACCACCGGAGGGGAGACAAGAGACCCAGTACTTC. It yields the protein CASSPPEGRQETQYF.

The rearrangement links TRBV24-1 to TRBJ1-5; tentative D call: TRBD1 (5 bases). Germline V gives CDR1 KGHDR, CDR2 SFDVKD. The CDR3 runs 17 residues. Between the trimmed V and J ends, which lost 4 bases and 5 bases, there was a span of 20 bases. The CDR3 here is CATSDSKPGTGDQPQHF. The CDR3 DNA follows: TGTGCCACCAGTGACTCCAAACCAGGGACTGGCGATCAGCCCCAGCATTTT.

J is TRBJ1-1 and V is TRBV18; D is possibly TRBD1 (6 bases). V was shortened by 1 base and J by 1 base, with 22 bases between the two germline ends. The CDR3 is made up of 19 amino acids. Per germline, CDR1 KGHSH and CDR2 LQKENI. CDR3 in DNA: TGTGCCAGCTCACCACGATCCCCCCTAACCACGACAGGGAACACTGAAGCTTTCTTT. It codes for CASSPRSPLTTTGNTEAFF. Together with reference TRBV18 and TRBJ1-1, the CDR3 gives the full variable domain: NAGVMQNPRHLVRRRGQEARLRCSPMKGHSHVYWYRQLPEEGLKFMVYLQKENIIDESGMPKERFSAEFPKEGPSILRIQQVVRGDSAAYFCASSPRSPLTTTGNTEAFFGQGTRLTVV.

The chain carries TRBV2 and TRBJ2-7; no clear D. Trimming removed 8 bases from V and 4 bases from J, with 9 bases in between. The CDR3 sequence is 11 residues long. Germline assignment: CDR1 SNHLY and CDR2 FYNNEI. CDR3 bases: TGTGCCAGCCGTACGGGTTACGAGCAGTACTTC. This gives the protein CASRTGYEQYF.

This clone has only a few counts. This rearrangement joins TRBV9 to TRBJ2-2; 7 bases match TRBD1. Germline loops: CDR1 SGDLS, CDR2 YYNGEE. The V gene end was trimmed by 0 bases and the J gene end by 4 bases; junction bases not matched to a gene: 3. The CDR3 extends over 15 amino acids. CDR3 sequence (DNA): TGTGCCAGCAGCGTAGCGGCAGGGGGCACCGGGGAGCTGTTTTTT. As protein: CASSVAAGGTGELFF.

The V and J genes are TRBV2 and TRBJ1-2; TRBD1 aligns across 7 bases. CDR1 is SNHLY, CDR2 FYNNEI, per germline. The CDR3 spans 14 residues. The V gene end was trimmed by 3 bases and the J gene end by 4 bases; junction bases not matched to a gene: 5. The CDR3 coding sequence is TGTGCCAGCAGTGACACAGGGGTGGCCTATGGCTACACCTTC. This sequence encodes CASSDTGVAYGYTF.

The chain carries TRBV7-8 and TRBJ1-5; no firm D call. The CDR3 runs 17 residues. V lost 5 bases, J lost 0 bases, and 17 bases lay in between. Germline CDR1 reads SGHVS; CDR2 reads FQNEAQ. CDR3 loop: CASSPTAGDYSNQPQHF. In DNA, the CDR3 is TGTGCCAGCAGCCCTACGGCTGGAGATTATAGCAATCAGCCCCAGCATTTT.

The V call is TRBV9, the J call TRBJ2-7, with 7 bases that match TRBD1. This CDR3 comprises 15 residues. CDR1 is SGDLS, CDR2 YYNGEE, per germline. Trimming cost V 4 bases and J 3 bases; bases outside gene matches: 10. This CDR3 is CASSPFDRAHYEQYF. The CDR3 DNA is TGTGCCAGCAGCCCCTTCGACAGGGCCCACTACGAGCAGTACTTC.

The chain joins TRBV7-8 to TRBJ2-4, with D possibly TRBD2 on 6 matching bases. V lost 1 base to trimming and J lost 8 bases, with 9 bases between them. The germline CDR1 and CDR2 sequences are SGHVS and FQNEAQ. The CDR3 spans 13 residues. The CDR3 DNA reads TGTGCCAGCAGCTTAGACGCGGGATACATTCAGTACTTC. Translation: CASSLDAGYIQYF. Complete variable domain (other parts from reference TRBV7-8 and TRBJ2-4): GAGVSQSPRYKVAKRGQDVALRCDPISGHVSLFWYQQALGQGPEFLTYFQNEAQLDKSGLPSDRFFAERPEGSVSTLKIQRTQQEDSAVYLCASSLDAGYIQYFGAGTRLSVL.

This clone was seen a single time. The CDR3 region is CATSRGPAERGAYNEQFF. The CDR3 nucleotides are TGTGCCACCAGCAGAGGCCCCGCCGAGCGGGGGGCCTACAATGAGCAGTTCTTC. The chain links TRBV15 to TRBJ2-1; 9 bases are shared with TRBD2. Looked up from germline, CDR1 is LNHNV and CDR2 is YYDKDF (reference sequence). The V and J ends lost 1 base and 2 bases, in that order; junction bases with no gene match: 9. The CDR3 totals 18 residues.

The chain is built from TRBV7-2 and TRBJ1-2; D might be TRBD1 (5 bases). V lost 5 bases, J lost 4 bases, and 17 bases lay in between. The CDR3 extends over 15 amino acids. The germline gives CDR1 SGHTA, CDR2 FQGNSA. Here the CDR3 DNA reads TGTGCCAGCAGCGATTGGACATTTTCCAGCTATGGCTACACCTTC. Its translation is CASSDWTFSSYGYTF.

The chain employs TRBV27 and TRBJ2-1; 11 bases match TRBD2. Germline-derived CDR1 and CDR2 are MNHEY and SMNVEV (reference sequence). Trimming took 6 bases from V and 6 from J; bases not matched to a gene: 7. The CDR3 totals 15 residues. Written as DNA, the CDR3 is TGTGCCAGCAGGTCAGTAGCGGGAGGGCCCAATGAGCAGTTCTTC. Protein: CASRSVAGGPNEQFF.

In its sample, this clone was seen once. The chain carries TRBV7-2 and TRBJ2-2; tentative D call: TRBD2 (5 bases). This CDR3 is built from 15 residues. CDR1 and CDR2 from the germline V gene are SGHTA and FQGNSA. The V gene lost 2 bases and the J gene lost 0 bases, with 7 bases spanning the gap. In DNA form, the CDR3 reads TGTGCCAGCAGCTTACCAGCGGCGAACACCGGGGAGCTGTTTTTT. The encoded protein is CASSLPAANTGELFF.

This rearrangement joins TRBV7-2 to TRBJ2-7; possibly TRBD2 for D (7 bases). With 2 bases removed from V and 3 bases from J, the gap between germline ends came to 14 bases. CDR3 length equals 15 residues. The germline gives CDR1 SGHTA, CDR2 FQGNSA. CDR3 nucleotide sequence: TGTGCCAGCAGCTTAAAAGGGGGGGGGTTCTACGAGCAGTACTTC. Residues: CASSLKGGGFYEQYF.

The V and J genes are TRBV5-1 and TRBJ2-1; a possible D gene is TRBD1 (6 bases). The CDR3 is 12 residues long. Germline V gene lookup returns CDR1 SGHRS and CDR2 YFSETQ. The V gene lost 2 bases and the J gene lost 10 bases, with 10 bases spanning the gap. The CDR3 DNA reads as TGCGCCAGCAGCTTACAGGGTTGGGAGCAGTTCTTC. As protein: CASSLQGWEQFF.

The chain joins TRBV7-9 to TRBJ1-6; 8 bases agree with TRBD1. There are 14 residues in the CDR3. Germline-derived CDR1 and CDR2 are SEHNR and FQNEAQ (reference sequence). J was trimmed by 14 bases and V by 2 bases; bases with no gene match: 8. CDR3 loop: CASSLSQGVSTLHF. CDR3 in DNA: TGTGCCAGCAGCTTATCACAGGGGGTGAGCACCCTCCACTTT. Variable domain in full (rest from reference TRBV7-9 and TRBJ1-6): DTGVSQNPRHKITKRGQNVTFRCDPISEHNRLYWYRQTLGQGPEFLTYFQNEAQLEKSRLLSDRFSAERPKGSFSTLEIQRTEQGDSAMYLCASSLSQGVSTLHFGNGTRLTVT.

The J gene is TRBJ2-2, the V gene TRBV5-4; TRBD2 matches at 7 bases. The CDR3 consists of 14 residues. CDR1 is SGHNT, CDR2 YYREEE, per germline (reference sequence). J was trimmed by 6 bases and V by 2 bases; bases with no gene match: 4. CDR3 bases: TGTGCCAGCAGCTTCATGGGGAGGGCCGGGGAGCTGTTTTTT. It yields the protein CASSFMGRAGELFF.

This chain connects TRBV19 to TRBJ2-7; 7 bases line up with TRBD1. J was trimmed by 2 bases and V by 2 bases; bases with no gene match: 9. The CDR3 sequence is 16 residues long. CDR1 and CDR2 (germline): LNHDA, SQIVND (reference sequence). CDR3 amino acids: CASSIHRLGGPYEQYF. The CDR3 DNA reads TGTGCCAGTAGTATACATCGTCTAGGGGGCCCCTACGAGCAGTACTTC.

This chain uses TRBV19 with TRBJ2-7; D may be TRBD1 (6 bases). This CDR3 has 13 amino acids. The V end was cut by 5 bases, the J end by 0 bases, with 8 bases between. The germline CDR1 and CDR2 sequences are LNHDA and SQIVND (reference sequence). CDR3 region: CASSRQDSYEQYF. In DNA form, the CDR3 reads TGTGCCAGTAGTCGACAGGACTCCTACGAGCAGTACTTC.

V is TRBV6-5 and J is TRBJ1-5; no clear D gene. Germline-derived CDR1 and CDR2 are MNHEY and SVGAGI. This CDR3 is 13 amino acids long. The V end was cut by 5 bases, the J end by 4 bases, with 9 bases between. The CDR3 loop is CASSPLQNQPQHF. CDR3 nucleotides: TGTGCCAGCAGTCCCCTACAGAATCAGCCCCAGCATTTT.

This sequence joins TRBV6-4 and TRBJ2-1, with D tentatively TRBD1 (5 bases). Germline V gene sequence: CDR1 MRHNA, CDR2 SNTAGT. This CDR3 is built from 13 residues. Between the trimmed V and J ends, which lost 4 bases and 4 bases, there was a span of 8 bases. CDR3 coding DNA: TGTGCCAGCAGTGTCAGGGTTTACAATGAGCAGTTCTTC. This encodes CASSVRVYNEQFF.

This clone has a single count. This chain uses TRBV19 with TRBJ2-7, with D unclear. V lost 5 bases to trimming and J lost 6 bases, with 14 bases between them. CDR1 is LNHDA and CDR2 is SQIVND in the germline V gene (reference sequence). The CDR3 sequence is 13 residues long. CDR3 loop: CASSPTEPGEQYF. The CDR3 DNA follows: TGTGCCAGTAGTCCTACTGAGCCGGGCGAGCAGTACTTC.

The chain is built from TRBV10-3 and TRBJ2-5; D possibly corresponds to TRBD1 (6 bases). The V gene lost 5 bases and the J gene lost 5 bases, with 18 bases spanning the gap. CDR3 length: 15 residues. CDR1 ENHRY and CDR2 SYGVKD come from the germline V gene. The CDR3 region has the DNA TGTGCCATCAGTTTCAGGGGCACGGGAAGGGAGACCCAGTACTTC. This translates into CAISFRGTGRETQYF.

The chain links TRBV7-3 to TRBJ1-2; the D gene is possibly TRBD1 (5 bases). The V end was cut by 1 base, the J end by 8 bases, with 14 bases between. Germline V gene sequence: CDR1 SGHTA, CDR2 FQGTGA. This CDR3 is 14 amino acids long. The CDR3: CASSLNVGGSGYTF. In DNA, the CDR3 is TGTGCCAGCAGCTTAAATGTGGGGGGTAGCGGCTACACCTTC.